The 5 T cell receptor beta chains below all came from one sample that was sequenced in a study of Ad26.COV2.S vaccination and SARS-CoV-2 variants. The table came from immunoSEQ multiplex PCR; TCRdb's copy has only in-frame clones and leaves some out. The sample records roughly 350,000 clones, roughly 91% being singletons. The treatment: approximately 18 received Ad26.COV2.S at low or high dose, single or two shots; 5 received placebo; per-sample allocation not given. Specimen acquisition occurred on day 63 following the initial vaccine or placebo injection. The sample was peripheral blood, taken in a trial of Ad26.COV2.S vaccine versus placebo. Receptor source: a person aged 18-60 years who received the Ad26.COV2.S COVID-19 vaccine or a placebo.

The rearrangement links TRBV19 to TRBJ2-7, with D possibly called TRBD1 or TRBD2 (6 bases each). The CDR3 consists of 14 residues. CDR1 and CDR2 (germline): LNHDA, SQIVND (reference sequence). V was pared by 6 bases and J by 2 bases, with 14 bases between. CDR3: CASREGKGAYEQYF. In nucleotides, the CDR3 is TGTGCCAGTAGGGAGGGAAAGGGGGCCTACGAGCAGTACTTC. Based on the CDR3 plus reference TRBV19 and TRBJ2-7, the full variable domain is DGGITQSPKYLFRKEGQNVTLSCEQNLNHDAMYWYRQDPGQGLRLIYYSQIVNDFQKGDIAEGYSVSREKKESFPLTVTSAQKNPTAFYLCASREGKGAYEQYFGPGTRLTVT.

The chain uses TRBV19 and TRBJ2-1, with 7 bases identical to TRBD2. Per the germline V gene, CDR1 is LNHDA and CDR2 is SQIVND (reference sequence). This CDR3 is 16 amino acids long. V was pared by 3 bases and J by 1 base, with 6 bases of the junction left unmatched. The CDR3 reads CASSMTGRESYNEQFF. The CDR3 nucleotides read TGTGCCAGTAGTATGACTGGGCGGGAGTCCTACAATGAGCAGTTCTTC.

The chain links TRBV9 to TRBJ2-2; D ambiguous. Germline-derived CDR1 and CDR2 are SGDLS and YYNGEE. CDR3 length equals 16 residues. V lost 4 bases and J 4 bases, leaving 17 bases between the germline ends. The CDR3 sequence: CASSPRLSEATGELFF. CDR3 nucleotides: TGTGCCAGCAGCCCGAGACTTTCTGAGGCCACCGGGGAGCTGTTTTTT.

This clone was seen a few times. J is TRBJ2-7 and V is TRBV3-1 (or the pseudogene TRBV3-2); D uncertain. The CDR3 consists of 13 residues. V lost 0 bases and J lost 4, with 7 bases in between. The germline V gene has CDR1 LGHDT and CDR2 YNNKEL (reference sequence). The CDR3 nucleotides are TGTGCCAGCAGCCAAGACCCGGAATACGAGCAGTACTTC. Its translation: CASSQDPEYEQYF.

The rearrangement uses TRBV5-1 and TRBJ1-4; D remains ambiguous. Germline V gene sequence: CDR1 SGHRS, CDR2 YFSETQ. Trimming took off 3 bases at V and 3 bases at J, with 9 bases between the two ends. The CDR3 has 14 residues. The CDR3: CASSYGGSNEKLFF. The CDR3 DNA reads TGCGCCAGCAGCTACGGAGGGTCTAATGAAAAACTGTTTTTT.